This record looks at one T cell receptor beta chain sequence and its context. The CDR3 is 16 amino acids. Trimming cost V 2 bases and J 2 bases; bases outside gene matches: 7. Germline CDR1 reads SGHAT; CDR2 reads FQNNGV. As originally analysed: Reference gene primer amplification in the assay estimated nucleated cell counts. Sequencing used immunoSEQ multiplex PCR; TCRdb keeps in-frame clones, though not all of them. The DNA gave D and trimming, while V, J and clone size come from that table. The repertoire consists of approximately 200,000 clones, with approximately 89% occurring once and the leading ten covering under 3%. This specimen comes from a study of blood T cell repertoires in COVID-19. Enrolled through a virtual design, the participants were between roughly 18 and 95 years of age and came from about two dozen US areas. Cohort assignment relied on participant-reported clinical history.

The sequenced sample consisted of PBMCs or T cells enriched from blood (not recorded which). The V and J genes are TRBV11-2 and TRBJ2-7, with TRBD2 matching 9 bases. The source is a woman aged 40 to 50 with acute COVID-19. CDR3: CASSLFASGKAYEQYF. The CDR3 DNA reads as TGTGCCAGCAGCTTATTCGCTAGCGGGAAAGCCTACGAGCAGTACTTC.